The TCR beta chain described here comes from a study of T cell responses to AZD1222 COVID-19 vaccine. Study summary: Second doses that came at about 4 or about 12 weeks were put together.

The V and J ends lost 6 bases and 10 bases, in that order; junction bases with no gene match: 9. Per germline, CDR1 MDHEN and CDR2 SYDVKM. CDR3 length: 14 amino acids. Regarding this clone: Its antigen is as yet unknown.

Findings of the study overall: Donors, mostly white British, included more females; clonal diversity was possibly underestimated. Close to half of all spike-specific TCRs reportedly target regions of the variants that are unmutated.

This table comes from immunoSEQ multiplex PCR, and its TCRdb copy is limited to in-frame clones, with some not included. In the table there are around 130,000 clones, around 90% of which are singletons. Sequenced material: peripheral blood, taken on day 0 of AZD1222 vaccination. The receptor's source is an adult in good health. The chain employs TRBV28 and TRBJ1-6; 7 nucleotides agree with TRBD1. CDR3 amino acids: CASSLGQPLSPLHF. CDR3 DNA sequence: TGTGCCAGCAGCCTGGGACAGCCCTTATCACCCCTCCACTTT. The variable domain in full, completed from reference TRBV28 and TRBJ1-6, reads DVKVTQSSRYLVKRTGEKVFLECVQDMDHENMFWYRQDPGLGLRLIYFSYDVKMKEKGDIPEGYSVSREKKERFSLILESASTNQTSMYLCASSLGQPLSPLHFGNGTRLTVT.